This T cell receptor (beta chain) was found in a study of T cells in Graves' hyperthyroidism and ophthalmopathy. It was RNA transcripts that yielded the amplified TCR beta CDR3 regions. The TCR CDR3 was amplified in a first-round RT-PCR using the HTBI primer set. One entry per CDR3 protein, called by TCRdb with MiXCR from the multiplex PCR reads. The repertoire holds 550,000 to 800,000 distinct CDR3 sequences, with about 15% as singletons. On this clonotype itself: This clone may be a read error of a much larger clone one base away.

The clonotype was recovered from a man younger than 30 with Graves' hyperthyroidism. The sequenced sample was blood.

The CDR3 nucleotides read TGTGCCAGCTCACCCACCAGTAGCTCCGAGCAGTACTTC. Encoded protein: CASSPTSSSEQYF. The chain employs TRBV18 and TRBJ2-7; unclear D gene. The germline V gene has CDR1 KGHSH and CDR2 LQKENI. Trimming stripped 3 bases from V and 6 bases from J, with 12 bases between. This CDR3 has 13 amino acids.